This TCR beta chain was sequenced during a study of monozygotic twins with inflammatory bowel disease. A remark on this clonotype: What it recognizes is unknown.

Overall study findings and caveats: Individual T cell subtypes were not distinguishable. IBD patients displayed reduced TCRbeta diversity (inverse Simpson) when set against healthy co-twins.

After re-calling the 5' RACE reads, TCRdb lists one entry per CDR3 protein, DNA absent. This sample contains a few hundred thousand distinct CDR3 sequences. Germline V gives CDR1 SGHVS, CDR2 FNYEAQ. This CDR3 is 11 amino acids long. The sample consisted of blood. V and J are TRBV7-6 and TRBJ2-7; with no DNA, the TCRdb D assignment of TRBD1 cannot be verified. This TCR was sampled from a human donor with ulcerative colitis or Crohn's disease, or a healthy co-twin of an affected twin (not recorded which). Here the CDR3 reads CATGQGGEQYF.